The 30 T cell receptor beta chains in this list originate from one sample, sequenced in a study of spatial heterogeneity in lung cancer. Time point here: blood at routine non-recurrence follow-up after resection. Via MiXCR, TCRdb re-called the 5' RACE reads, giving one row per CDR3 protein. The sample consists of about 18,000 distinct CDR3 sequences, about 8.9% of them appearing once. The sequenced sample was PBMCs, obtained at follow-up. These receptors came from a male donor with early-stage non-small cell lung cancer.

V and J are TRBV7-2 and TRBJ2-2; D possibly corresponds to TRBD2 (5 bases). Germline V gives CDR1 SGHTA, CDR2 FQGNSA. CDR3 length equals 14 residues. V lost 4 bases to trimming and J lost 5 bases, with 11 bases between them. CDR3: CASSSPRRTGELFF. The CDR3 DNA reads as TGTGCCAGCAGCTCACCCCGGAGGACCGGGGAGCTGTTTTTT.

This clonotype was detected only a few times. The gene calls are TRBV5-5 and TRBJ2-1; 10 bases fit TRBD2. Germline V gene sequence: CDR1 SGHKS, CDR2 YYEKEE (reference sequence). The CDR3 spans 16 residues. The V gene end was trimmed by 2 bases and the J gene end by 2 bases; junction bases not matched to a gene: 4. CDR3 loop: CASSFFSGGPYNEQFF. The DNA of the CDR3 is TGTGCCAGCAGCTTCTTTAGCGGGGGGCCCTACAATGAGCAGTTCTTC.

Within the sample, this clonotype is medium-sized. This chain joins TRBV5-5 and TRBJ1-1, with 7 bases lining up with TRBD1. The CDR3 is made up of 15 amino acids. Per the germline V gene, CDR1 is SGHKS and CDR2 is YYEKEE (reference sequence). J lost 2 bases, V lost 1 base, and 5 bases had no gene match. The CDR3, as DNA: TGTGCCAGCAGCTTGACAGGGGTTGGAAACACTGAAGCTTTCTTT. This sequence encodes CASSLTGVGNTEAFF.

In this sample, this clonotype turned up a few times. In DNA form, the CDR3 reads TGCGCCAGCAGCGCGGGACCTGGGCAGGGTCAATCCTACGAGCAGTACTTC. Protein: CASSAGPGQGQSYEQYF. J is TRBJ2-7 and V is TRBV5-1; weak D call: TRBD2 (6 bases). There are 17 residues in the CDR3. Trimming stripped 4 bases from V and 1 base from J, with 21 bases between. Germline CDR1 reads SGHRS; CDR2 reads YFSETQ.

In this sample, this clonotype turned up many times. The V call is TRBV25-1, the J call TRBJ1-2; D gene uncertain. Germline V gene sequence: CDR1 MGHDK, CDR2 SYGVNS. This CDR3 is 11 amino acids long. Trimming shortened V by 10 bases and J by 4 bases, and 10 bases separated the two germline ends. The CDR3 reads CANFTPYGYTF. In DNA, the CDR3 is TGTGCCAACTTTACCCCCTATGGCTACACCTTC.

This clonotype was recorded at least ten times. The chain employs TRBV20-1 and TRBJ2-2; the match to TRBD2 covers 14 bases. The CDR3 loop spans 15 amino acids. Germline trimming cut 2 bases from V and 8 bases from J; bases unmatched to any gene: 4. CDR1 DFQATT and CDR2 SNEGSKA come from the germline V gene (reference sequence). CDR3 protein: CSARRLAGGSGELFF. CDR3 DNA: TGCAGTGCTAGACGACTAGCGGGAGGGTCTGGGGAGCTGTTTTTT.

This clonotype counts as medium-sized. The chain links TRBV6-4 to TRBJ2-2, with a tentative D call TRBD1 (6 bases). The V gene lost 2 bases and the J gene lost 4 bases, with 11 bases spanning the gap. Germline V gives CDR1 MRHNA, CDR2 SNTAGT. The CDR3 sequence is 15 residues long. The CDR3 is CASSDRQDGTGELFF. In nucleotides, the CDR3 is TGTGCCAGCAGTGACAGACAGGATGGCACCGGGGAGCTGTTTTTT.

This clonotype has a count of ten or more. This chain uses TRBV20-1 with TRBJ2-3, with 10 positions matching TRBD2. Germline lookup yields CDR1 DFQATT and CDR2 SNEGSKA (reference sequence). With 5 bases clipped from V and 5 bases from J, the junction kept 4 bases outside the gene matches. The CDR3 is 13 amino acids. The CDR3 region is CSAGWTSGDTQYF. As DNA, the CDR3 is TGCAGTGCTGGATGGACTAGCGGAGATACGCAGTATTTT.

The chain couples TRBV4-1 to TRBJ2-1; D is ambiguous. V was pared by 1 base and J by 7 bases, with 11 bases between. The CDR3 contains 14 residues. The V gene's germline CDR1 is MGHRA and CDR2 YSYEKL. In DNA, the CDR3 is TGCGCCAGCAGCCAAGTGGGCAGGTTGAATGAGCAGTTCTTC. As protein: CASSQVGRLNEQFF.

The V call is TRBV4-1, the J call TRBJ2-1; 7 nucleotides line up with TRBD2. Germline values: CDR1 MGHRA, CDR2 YSYEKL. V dropped 1 base and J dropped 2; count of bases not matched to a gene: 8. The CDR3 sequence is 17 residues long. CDR3 nucleotide sequence: TGCGCCAGCAGCCAAGTGATGCGGGAGCGCGCCTACAATGAGCAGTTCTTC. This sequence encodes CASSQVMRERAYNEQFF.

Only a few counts were recorded for this clonotype. The rearrangement uses TRBV5-4 and TRBJ2-7; TRBD1 matches at 9 bases. This CDR3 contains 14 residues. Germline V gene sequence: CDR1 SGHNT, CDR2 YYREEE (reference sequence). V lost 4 bases and J lost 3; bases outside the gene matches: 5. The CDR3 DNA is TGTGCCAGCAGCAAGGGACAGGGTGGCTACGAGCAGTACTTC. It specifies CASSKGQGGYEQYF.

The chain couples TRBV4-2 to TRBJ2-3; 9 nucleotides align to TRBD1. The CDR3 length is 17 residues. Germline lookup yields CDR1 LGHNA and CDR2 YNFKEQ. The junction had 7 bases not matched to a gene; V was cut back by 0 bases and J by 3 bases. The CDR3 DNA follows: TGTGCCAGCAGCCAAGATGCCGGGGGACAGGGAACAGATACGCAGTATTTT. This translates into CASSQDAGGQGTDTQYF.

About this clonotype itself: This could be a read error, since a much larger clone is one nucleotide away. V gene TRBV7-2 combines with J gene TRBJ2-7; 9 nucleotides line up with TRBD1. V lost 3 bases and J lost 3; bases outside the gene matches: 6. The CDR3 runs to 15 residues. Germline assignment: CDR1 SGHTA and CDR2 FQGNSA. CDR3 nucleotide sequence: TGTGCCAGCAGCTTCACAGGGGGCGCAAACTACGAGCAGTACTTC. This sequence encodes CASSFTGGANYEQYF.

This clonotype was recorded many times. The V call is TRBV28, the J call TRBJ1-2; TRBD1 aligns across 8 bases. This CDR3 contains 13 residues. The V gene's germline CDR1 is MDHEN and CDR2 SYDVKM. V lost 11 bases and J lost 3; bases outside the gene matches: 8. The CDR3 sequence is CAGGTGAYYGYTF. The CDR3 nucleotides are TGTGCCGGAGGGACAGGAGCTTACTATGGCTACACCTTC.

The chain carries TRBV4-1 and TRBJ2-7, with TRBD1 identical over 7 bases. Germline V lookup: CDR1 MGHRA, CDR2 YSYEKL. CDR3 size: 15 residues. V lost 3 bases to trimming and J lost 2 bases; unmatched junction nucleotides: 7. DNA for the CDR3: TGCGCCAGCAGCCAGGCAGGGGGTAGCACCTACGAGCAGTACTTC. It translates to CASSQAGGSTYEQYF.

The chain uses TRBV20-1 and TRBJ1-5, with D perhaps matching TRBD1 (5 bases). The V gene lost 3 bases and the J gene lost 5 bases, with 11 bases spanning the gap. The CDR3 is 13 residues long. Germline loops: CDR1 DFQATT, CDR2 SNEGSKA (reference sequence). The CDR3 region is CSASKGRDQPQHF. CDR3 sequence (DNA): TGCAGTGCTAGTAAGGGCAGGGATCAGCCCCAGCATTTT.

This clonotype has a count of ten or more. V gene TRBV20-1 combines with J gene TRBJ2-5; TRBD2 matches at 14 bases. CDR1 DFQATT and CDR2 SNEGSKA come from the germline V gene (reference sequence). V shed 6 bases, J shed 0 bases, and the junction held 6 bases outside the gene matches. The length of the CDR3 is 16 residues. CDR3 nucleotide sequence: TGCAGTGCGACTAGCGGGGGGGCCTTCTACCAAGAGACCCAGTACTTC. The encoded protein is CSATSGGAFYQETQYF.

This clonotype was seen at least ten times. The V call is TRBV29-1, the J call TRBJ2-7; 7 bases are a match to TRBD1. Germline-derived CDR1 and CDR2 are SQVTM and ANQGSEA. There are 14 residues in the CDR3. The trim removed 5 bases at V and 0 bases at J, leaving 7 bases unmatched. The CDR3 bases are TGCAGCGTTACCGACCGGGACAGCTCCTACGAGCAGTACTTC. Encoded protein: CSVTDRDSSYEQYF.

The chain employs TRBV29-1 and TRBJ2-3, with a possible D match to TRBD2 (6 bases). Germline CDR1 is SQVTM and CDR2 is ANQGSEA. The V and J ends lost 0 bases and 4 bases respectively, with 14 bases between them. This CDR3 spans 15 amino acids. Here the CDR3 DNA reads TGCAGCGTTGAAGATCCAGGAAGGAGGGCAGATACGCAGTATTTT. Amino acid sequence: CSVEDPGRRADTQYF.

This clonotype has only a few counts. The J gene is TRBJ1-1, the V gene TRBV10-3, with 8 bases identical to TRBD1. The germline V gene has CDR1 ENHRY and CDR2 SYGVKD. The CDR3 loop spans 14 amino acids. After removal of 6 bases from V and 1 base from J, the junction contained 4 bases not matched to a gene. The CDR3 here is CAISQGARNTEAFF. The CDR3 DNA reads as TGTGCCATCAGCCAGGGGGCTAGGAACACTGAAGCTTTCTTT.

V gene TRBV27 combines with J gene TRBJ2-7, with a tentative D call TRBD1 (6 bases). The ends were cut back, 6 bases at V and 3 bases at J, with 15 bases in the middle. Germline CDR1 MNHEY, CDR2 SMNVEV (reference sequence). The CDR3 length is 14 residues. The CDR3: CASRNQGTIYEQYF. The CDR3 region has the DNA TGTGCCAGCAGGAACCAGGGGACCATCTACGAGCAGTACTTC.

This clonotype counts as medium-sized. The chain carries TRBV27 and TRBJ2-1; 8 bases align to TRBD2. Germline V lookup: CDR1 MNHEY, CDR2 SMNVEV (reference sequence). The CDR3 contains 15 residues. V was clipped by 3 bases and J by 6 bases; unmatched bases: 7. DNA of the CDR3: TGTGCCAGCAGTTTGCTCGCGGGGGGAGCCAATGAGCAGTTCTTC. Its translation is CASSLLAGGANEQFF.

The chain couples TRBV12-3 or TRBV12-4 to TRBJ2-1; 7 bases match TRBD1. CDR3 length: 12 residues. The ends lost 6 bases at V and 7 bases at J; junction bases unmatched: 3. In nucleotides, the CDR3 is TGTGCCAGCAGACAACAGGGGAATGAGCAGTTCTTC. This codes for CASRQQGNEQFF.

This clonotype was counted between two and nine times. CDR3 DNA sequence: TGTGCCATCAGTGACACTAGCGGGAGGCCTCACGGTAGTTCCCAGTACTTC. It is translated as CAISDTSGRPHGSSQYF. The chain is built from TRBV10-3 and TRBJ2-5, with TRBD2 matching 12 bases. Germline V gene lookup returns CDR1 ENHRY and CDR2 SYGVKD. The ends lost 3 bases at V and 9 bases at J; junction bases unmatched: 14. This CDR3 is 17 amino acids long.

This clonotype has a count of ten or more. This chain links TRBV29-1 with TRBJ2-3; the D is unclear. The germline V gene has CDR1 SQVTM and CDR2 ANQGSEA. CDR3 length: 13 amino acids. The germline V and J ends were trimmed by 5 bases and 1 base, with 10 bases remaining between them. The CDR3 DNA reads as TGCAGCGTTAAAACCGTTGGCACAGATACGCAGTATTTT. Translating it yields CSVKTVGTDTQYF.

Of note for this clonotype: A much larger clone differs by one base, so this may be a read error. This CDR3 is CASSPWNSSYEQYF. CDR3 DNA sequence: TGTGCCAGCAGCCCCTGGAACAGCTCCTACGAGCAGTACTTC. The V and J genes are TRBV11-2 and TRBJ2-7; D remains unclear. Germline CDR1 reads SGHAT; CDR2 reads FQNNGV. The CDR3 runs 14 residues. The V gene lost 5 bases and the J gene lost 0 bases, with 11 bases spanning the gap.

This clonotype was seen at least ten times. The chain joins TRBV18 to TRBJ1-2, with no clear D. The V end lost 0 bases, the J end lost 8 bases, and 7 bases lay between the germline ends. In germline, CDR1 is KGHSH, CDR2 LQKENI. The CDR3 totals 12 residues. CDR3 region: CASSPPLGGYTF. For the CDR3, the DNA is TGTGCCAGCTCACCACCGCTCGGAGGCTACACCTTC.

The chain has TRBV4-1 and TRBJ2-1, with TRBD2 as a possible D gene (6 bases). V was shortened by 4 bases and J by 3 bases, with 13 bases between the two germline ends. CDR1 is MGHRA, CDR2 YSYEKL, per germline. The CDR3 length is 15 residues. The CDR3 reads CASSPSGVLYNEQFF. In DNA form, the CDR3 reads TGCGCCAGCAGCCCATCGGGGGTTCTCTACAATGAGCAGTTCTTC.

This chain connects TRBV12-3 or TRBV12-4 to TRBJ1-3, with D possibly TRBD1 on 5 matching bases. With 6 bases removed from V and 0 bases from J, the gap between germline ends came to 12 bases. This CDR3 contains 15 residues. Here the CDR3 DNA reads TGTGCCAGCAGCTGGGACGGGAACTCTGGAAACACCATATATTTT. Protein sequence: CASSWDGNSGNTIYF.

This sequence joins TRBV24-1 and TRBJ2-5; D perhaps matches TRBD2 (5 bases). Germline CDR1 KGHDR, CDR2 SFDVKD. The CDR3 length is 15 residues. The germline V and J ends were trimmed by 6 bases and 4 bases, with 17 bases remaining between them. This chain's CDR3 is CATSYRARVGETQYF. In DNA form, the CDR3 reads TGTGCCACCAGTTATAGGGCGAGGGTCGGAGAGACCCAGTACTTC.